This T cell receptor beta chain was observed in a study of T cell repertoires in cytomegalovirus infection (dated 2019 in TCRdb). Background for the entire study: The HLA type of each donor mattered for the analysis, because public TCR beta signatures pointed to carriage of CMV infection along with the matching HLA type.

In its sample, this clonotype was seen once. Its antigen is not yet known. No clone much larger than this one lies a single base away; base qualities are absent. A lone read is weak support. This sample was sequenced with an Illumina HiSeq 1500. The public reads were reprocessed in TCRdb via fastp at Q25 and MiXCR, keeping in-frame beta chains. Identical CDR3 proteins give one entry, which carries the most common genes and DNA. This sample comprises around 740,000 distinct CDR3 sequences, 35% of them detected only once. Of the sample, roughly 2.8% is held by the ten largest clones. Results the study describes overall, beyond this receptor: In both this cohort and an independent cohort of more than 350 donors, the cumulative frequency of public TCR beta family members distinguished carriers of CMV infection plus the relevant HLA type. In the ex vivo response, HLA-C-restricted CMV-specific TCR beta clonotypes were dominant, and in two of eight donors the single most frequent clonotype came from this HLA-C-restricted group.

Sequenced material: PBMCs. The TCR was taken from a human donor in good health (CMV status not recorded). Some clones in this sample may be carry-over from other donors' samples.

The sequenced DNA is TGTGCCTCCGTCGGGGGCATAAATGATGGCTACACCTTC. This sequence encodes CASVGGINDGYTF. Here the chain combines TRBV28 and TRBJ1-2; TRBD1 could be the D gene, as 6 bases match. The germline V gene yields MDHEN for CDR1 and SYDVKM for CDR2. From the cysteine up to the phenylalanine, the CDR3 has a length of 13 residues. Only the CDR3 DNA is retained, 39 bases long and in frame from the first base. V is reduced by 11 bases and J by 6 bases, leaving a spacing of 19 bases between them.